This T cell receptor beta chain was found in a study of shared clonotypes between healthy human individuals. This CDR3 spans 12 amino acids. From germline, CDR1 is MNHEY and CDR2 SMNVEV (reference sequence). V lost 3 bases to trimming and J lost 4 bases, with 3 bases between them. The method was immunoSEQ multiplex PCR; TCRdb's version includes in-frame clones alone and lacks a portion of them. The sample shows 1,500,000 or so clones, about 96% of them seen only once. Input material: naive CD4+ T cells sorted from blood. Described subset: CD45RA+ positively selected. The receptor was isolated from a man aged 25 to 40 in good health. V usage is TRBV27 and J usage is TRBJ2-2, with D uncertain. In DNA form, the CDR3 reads TGTGCCAGCAGTTTTTTCACCGGGGAGCTGTTTTTT. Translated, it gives CASSFFTGELFF.